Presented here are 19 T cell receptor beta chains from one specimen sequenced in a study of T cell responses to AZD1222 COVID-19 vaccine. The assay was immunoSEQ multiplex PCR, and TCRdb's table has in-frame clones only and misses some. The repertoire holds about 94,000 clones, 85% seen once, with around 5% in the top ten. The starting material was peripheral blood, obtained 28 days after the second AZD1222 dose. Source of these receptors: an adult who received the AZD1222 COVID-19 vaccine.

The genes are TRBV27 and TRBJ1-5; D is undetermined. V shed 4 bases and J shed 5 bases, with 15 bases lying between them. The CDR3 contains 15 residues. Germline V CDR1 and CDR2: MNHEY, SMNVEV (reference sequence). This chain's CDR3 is CASSSPVDRHQPQHF. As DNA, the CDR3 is TGTGCCAGCAGTTCCCCGGTGGATCGCCATCAGCCCCAGCATTTT.

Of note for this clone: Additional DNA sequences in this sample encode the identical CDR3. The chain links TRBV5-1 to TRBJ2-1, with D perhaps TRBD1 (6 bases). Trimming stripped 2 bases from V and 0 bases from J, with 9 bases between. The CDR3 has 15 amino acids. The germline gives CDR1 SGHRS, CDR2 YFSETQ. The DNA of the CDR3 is TGCGCCAGCAGCTTAGGGGGAAGCTCCTACAATGAGCAGTTCTTC. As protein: CASSLGGSSYNEQFF.

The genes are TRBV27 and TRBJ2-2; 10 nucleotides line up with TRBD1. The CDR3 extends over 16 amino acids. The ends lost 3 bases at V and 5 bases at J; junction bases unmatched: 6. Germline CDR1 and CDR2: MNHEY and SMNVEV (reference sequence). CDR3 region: CASSLRDRGGTGELFF. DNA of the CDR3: TGTGCCAGCAGTTTGCGGGACAGGGGAGGAACCGGGGAGCTGTTTTTT.

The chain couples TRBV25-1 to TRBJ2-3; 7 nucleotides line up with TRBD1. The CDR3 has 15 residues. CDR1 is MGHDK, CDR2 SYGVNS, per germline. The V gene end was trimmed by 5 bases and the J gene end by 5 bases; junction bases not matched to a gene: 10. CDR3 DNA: TGTGCCAGCAGTATCCAAGGGGGCTTCAGAGATACGCAGTATTTT. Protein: CASSIQGGFRDTQYF.

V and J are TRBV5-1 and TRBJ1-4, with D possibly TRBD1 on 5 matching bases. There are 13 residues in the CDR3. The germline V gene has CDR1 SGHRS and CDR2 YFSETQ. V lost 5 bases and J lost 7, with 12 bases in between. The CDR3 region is CASRAGVGEKLFF. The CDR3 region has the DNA TGCGCCAGCAGGGCGGGGGTTGGTGAAAAACTGTTTTTT.

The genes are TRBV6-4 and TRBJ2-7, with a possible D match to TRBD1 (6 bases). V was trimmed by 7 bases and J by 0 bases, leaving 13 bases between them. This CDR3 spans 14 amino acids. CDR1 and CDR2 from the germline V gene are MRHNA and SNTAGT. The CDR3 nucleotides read TGTGCCAGCACTCTCGGACAGTTCTCCTACGAGCAGTACTTC. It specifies CASTLGQFSYEQYF.

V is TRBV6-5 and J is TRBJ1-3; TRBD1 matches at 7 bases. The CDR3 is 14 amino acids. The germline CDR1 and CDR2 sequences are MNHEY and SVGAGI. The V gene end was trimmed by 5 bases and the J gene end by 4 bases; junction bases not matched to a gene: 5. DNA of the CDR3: TGTGCCAGCAGTACCCAGGGGGAAGGAAACACCATATATTTT. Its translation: CASSTQGEGNTIYF.

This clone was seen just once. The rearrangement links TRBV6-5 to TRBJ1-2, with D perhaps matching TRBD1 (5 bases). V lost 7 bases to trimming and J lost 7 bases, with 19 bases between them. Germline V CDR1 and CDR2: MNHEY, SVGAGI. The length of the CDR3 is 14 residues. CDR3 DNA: TGTGCCAGCAACCCGATCACAGGATCTGGTGGCTACACCTTC. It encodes CASNPITGSGGYTF.

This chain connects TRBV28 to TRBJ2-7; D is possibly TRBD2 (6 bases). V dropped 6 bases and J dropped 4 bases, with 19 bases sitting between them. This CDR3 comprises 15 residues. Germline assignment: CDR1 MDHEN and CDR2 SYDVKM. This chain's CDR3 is CASSPRRGYSYEQYF. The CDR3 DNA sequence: TGTGCCAGCAGCCCCCGGCGGGGTTATTCTTACGAGCAGTACTTC.

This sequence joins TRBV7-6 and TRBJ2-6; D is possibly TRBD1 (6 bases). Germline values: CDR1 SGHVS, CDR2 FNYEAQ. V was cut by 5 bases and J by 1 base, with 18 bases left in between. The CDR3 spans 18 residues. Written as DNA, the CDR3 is TGTGCCAGCAGCCCAACTGGGACATGGGGGTCTGGGGCCAACGTCCTGACTTTC. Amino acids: CASSPTGTWGSGANVLTF.

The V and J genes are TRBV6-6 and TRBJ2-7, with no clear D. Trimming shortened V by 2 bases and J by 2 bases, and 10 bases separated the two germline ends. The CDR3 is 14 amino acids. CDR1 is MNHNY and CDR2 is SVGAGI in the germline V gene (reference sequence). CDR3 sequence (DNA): TGTGCCAGCAGTTACCTGGAAACCACCTACGAGCAGTACTTC. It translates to CASSYLETTYEQYF.

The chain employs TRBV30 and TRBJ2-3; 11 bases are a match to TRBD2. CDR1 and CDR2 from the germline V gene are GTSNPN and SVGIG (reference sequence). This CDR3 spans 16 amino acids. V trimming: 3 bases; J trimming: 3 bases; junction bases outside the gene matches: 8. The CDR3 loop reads CAWRKLAGVGTDTQYF. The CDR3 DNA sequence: TGTGCCTGGAGAAAACTAGCGGGAGTTGGGACAGATACGCAGTATTTT.

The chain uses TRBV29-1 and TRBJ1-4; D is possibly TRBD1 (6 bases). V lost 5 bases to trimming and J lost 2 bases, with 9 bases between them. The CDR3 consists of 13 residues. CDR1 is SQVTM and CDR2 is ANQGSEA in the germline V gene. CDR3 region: CSVRQATNEKLFF. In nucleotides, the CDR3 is TGCAGCGTTAGACAGGCGACTAATGAAAAACTGTTTTTT.

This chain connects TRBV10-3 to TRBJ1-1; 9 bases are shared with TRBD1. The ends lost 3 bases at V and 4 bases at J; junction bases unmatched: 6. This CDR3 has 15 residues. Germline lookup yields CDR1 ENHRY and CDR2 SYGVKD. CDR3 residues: CAISEAGQGPTEAFF. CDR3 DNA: TGTGCCATCAGTGAAGCAGGACAGGGGCCCACTGAAGCTTTCTTT.

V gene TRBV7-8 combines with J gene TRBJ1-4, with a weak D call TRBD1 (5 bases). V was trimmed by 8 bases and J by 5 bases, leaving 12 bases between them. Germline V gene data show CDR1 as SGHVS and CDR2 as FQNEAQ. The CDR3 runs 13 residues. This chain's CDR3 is CASGGRLNEKLFF. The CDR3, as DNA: TGTGCCAGCGGGGGGAGGCTAAATGAAAAACTGTTTTTT.

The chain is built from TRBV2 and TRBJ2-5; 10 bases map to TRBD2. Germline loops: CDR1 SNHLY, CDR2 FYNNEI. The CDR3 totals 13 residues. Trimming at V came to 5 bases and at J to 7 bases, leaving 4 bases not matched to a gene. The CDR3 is CASSWTSGATQYF. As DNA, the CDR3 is TGTGCCAGCAGTTGGACTAGCGGCGCGACCCAGTACTTC.

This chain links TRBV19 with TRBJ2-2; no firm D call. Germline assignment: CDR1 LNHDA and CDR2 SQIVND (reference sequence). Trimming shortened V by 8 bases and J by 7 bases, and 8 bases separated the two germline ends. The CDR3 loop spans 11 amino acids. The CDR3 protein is CASFRGGELFF. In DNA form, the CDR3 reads TGTGCCAGTTTCCGAGGCGGGGAGCTGTTTTTT.

CDR3 DNA: TGTGCCAGCACCCCGGCGGCCTCCGGTCAGCCCCAGCATTTT. This codes for CASTPAASGQPQHF. The chain is built from TRBV2 and TRBJ1-5, with unresolved D. V was trimmed by 7 bases and J by 6 bases, leaving 16 bases between them. From germline, CDR1 is SNHLY and CDR2 FYNNEI. This CDR3 comprises 14 residues.

This CDR3 reads CASISMGAGGETQYF. CDR3 nucleotides: TGTGCCAGCATCTCTATGGGAGCGGGGGGGGAGACCCAGTACTTC. The genes are TRBV11-3 and TRBJ2-5; 10 bases map to TRBD2. The CDR3 sequence is 15 residues long. From germline, CDR1 is SGHNT and CDR2 YENEEA. The V gene end was trimmed by 7 bases and the J gene end by 5 bases; junction bases not matched to a gene: 10.